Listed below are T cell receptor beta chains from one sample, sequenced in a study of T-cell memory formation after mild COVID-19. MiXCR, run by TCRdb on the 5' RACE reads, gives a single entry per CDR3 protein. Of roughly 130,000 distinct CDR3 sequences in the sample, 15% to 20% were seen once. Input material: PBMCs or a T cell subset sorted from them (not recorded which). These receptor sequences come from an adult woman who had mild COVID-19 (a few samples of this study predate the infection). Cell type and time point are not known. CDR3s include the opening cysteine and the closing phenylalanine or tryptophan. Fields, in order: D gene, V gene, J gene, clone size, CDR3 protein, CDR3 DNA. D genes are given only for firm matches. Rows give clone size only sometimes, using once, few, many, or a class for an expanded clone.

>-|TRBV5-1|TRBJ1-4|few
CASSLAPGDGEKLFF
TGCGCCAGCAGCTTGGCACCAGGGGATGGGGAAAAACTGTTTTTT
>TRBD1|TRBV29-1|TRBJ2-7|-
CSVKNRGPNSYEQYF
TGCAGCGTTAAAAACAGGGGACCGAACTCCTACGAGCAGTACTTC
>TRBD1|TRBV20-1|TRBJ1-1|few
CSAGRPDRETEAFF
TGCAGTGCTGGGCGCCCTGACAGGGAAACTGAAGCTTTCTTT
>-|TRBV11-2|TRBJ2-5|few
CASSLVTVLRETQYF
TGTGCCAGCAGCTTAGTTACTGTGCTGCGAGAGACCCAGTACTTC
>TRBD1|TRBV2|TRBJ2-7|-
CASSFSGQGVDEQYF
TGTGCCAGCAGTTTCTCGGGACAGGGGGTAGACGAGCAGTACTTC
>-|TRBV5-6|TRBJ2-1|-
CASSPGTPPSNEQFF
TGTGCCAGCAGCCCCGGGACTCCGCCTTCCAATGAGCAGTTCTTC
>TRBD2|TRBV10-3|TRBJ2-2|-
CATGTSGSYTGELFF
TGTGCCACCGGGACTAGCGGGAGTTACACCGGGGAGCTGTTTTTT
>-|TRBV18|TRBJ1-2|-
CASSPPISPWSYTF
TGTGCCAGCTCACCCCCTATTTCCCCTTGGAGCTACACCTTC
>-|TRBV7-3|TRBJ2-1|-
CASSLRRGNEQFF
TGTGCCAGCAGCTTAAGGAGAGGGAATGAGCAGTTCTTC
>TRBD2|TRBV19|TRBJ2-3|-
CAAKGLAGVTDTQYF
TGTGCCGCGAAAGGACTAGCGGGAGTGACAGATACGCAGTATTTT
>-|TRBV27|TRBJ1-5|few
CASRLGDDQPQHF
TGTGCCAGCAGGCTTGGGGACGATCAGCCCCAGCATTTT
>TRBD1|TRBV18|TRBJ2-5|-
CASSPRDRGQETQYF
TGTGCCAGCTCACCCCGGGACAGGGGGCAAGAGACCCAGTACTTC
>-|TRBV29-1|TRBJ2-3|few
CSASSGLRSTDTQYF
TGCAGCGCTTCTTCGGGGTTACGTAGCACAGATACGCAGTATTTT
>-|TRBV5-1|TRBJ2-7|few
CASSPSSRAEGEQYF
TGCGCCAGCAGCCCCTCCTCCAGGGCCGAGGGAGAGCAGTACTTC
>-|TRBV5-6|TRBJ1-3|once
CASSFRGPFSGNTIYF
TGTGCCAGCAGCTTCCGCGGCCCATTTTCTGGAAACACCATATATTTT
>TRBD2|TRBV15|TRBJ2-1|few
CATSRGRAGVNEQFF
TGTGCCACCAGCAGAGGACGCGCGGGGGTGAATGAGCAGTTCTTC
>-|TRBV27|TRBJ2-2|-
CASSLRRGSVYVGATGELFF
TGTGCCAGCAGTCTCCGCCGAGGTTCGGTGTATGTGGGGGCTACCGGGGAGCTGTTTTTT
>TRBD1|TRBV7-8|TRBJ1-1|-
CASSLETGGGTEAFF
TGTGCCAGCAGCTTAGAGACAGGGGGAGGGACTGAAGCTTTCTTT
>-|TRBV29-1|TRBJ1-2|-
CSAVGETDYGYTF
TGCAGCGCCGTCGGGGAAACAGACTATGGCTACACCTTC
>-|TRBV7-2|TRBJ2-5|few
CASGGYQETQYF
TGTGCCAGCGGGGGGTACCAAGAGACCCAGTACTTC
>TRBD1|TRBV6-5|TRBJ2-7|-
CAAGQGYEQYF
TGTGCGGCGGGACAGGGTTACGAGCAGTACTTC
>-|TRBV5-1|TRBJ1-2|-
CASSLAGYGYTF
TGCGCCAGCAGCTTGGCGGGGTATGGCTACACCTTC
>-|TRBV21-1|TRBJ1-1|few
CASSKGRTLNTEAFF
TGTGCCAGCAGCAAAGGACGGACACTGAACACTGAAGCTTTCTTT
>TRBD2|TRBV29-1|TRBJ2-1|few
CSAQSSGFINEQFF
TGCAGCGCCCAGTCTAGCGGGTTCATCAATGAGCAGTTCTTC
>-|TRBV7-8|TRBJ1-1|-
CASSSLGRRGTEAFF
TGTGCCAGCAGCTCCCTTGGCCGGCGGGGGACTGAAGCTTTCTTT
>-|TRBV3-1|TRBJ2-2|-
CASGGTSNTGELFF
TGTGCCAGCGGAGGGACTTCGAACACCGGGGAGCTGTTTTTT
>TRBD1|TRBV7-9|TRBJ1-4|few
CASSPGTGPNEKLFF
TGTGCCAGCAGCCCCGGGACAGGGCCTAATGAAAAACTGTTTTTT
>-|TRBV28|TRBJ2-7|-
CASSTGLTYEQYF
TGTGCCAGCAGTACGGGACTTACCTACGAGCAGTACTTC
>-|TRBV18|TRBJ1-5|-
CASSFQGTSAQPQHF
TGTGCCAGCTCGTTTCAGGGCACATCAGCTCAGCCCCAGCATTTT
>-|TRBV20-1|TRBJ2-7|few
CSGLRKNAEQYF
TGCAGTGGGTTGAGAAAGAATGCCGAGCAGTACTTC
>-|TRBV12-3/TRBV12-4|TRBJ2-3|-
CASTRGLGGTDTQYF
TGTGCCAGCACCCGTGGGCTAGGCGGCACAGATACGCAGTATTTT
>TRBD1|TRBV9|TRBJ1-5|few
CASSVGTVNQPQHF
TGTGCCAGCAGCGTCGGGACAGTCAATCAGCCCCAGCATTTT
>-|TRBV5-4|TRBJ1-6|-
CASRQGRGNSPLHF
TGTGCCAGCAGGCAGGGACGGGGGAATTCACCCCTCCACTTT
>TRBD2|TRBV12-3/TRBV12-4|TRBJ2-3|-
CASSLDRGLAGESDTQYF
TGTGCCAGCAGTTTAGATAGGGGGCTAGCGGGAGAGTCAGATACGCAGTATTTT
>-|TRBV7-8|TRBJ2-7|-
CASSSWDTYYEQYF
TGTGCCAGCAGCTCCTGGGACACATACTACGAGCAGTACTTC
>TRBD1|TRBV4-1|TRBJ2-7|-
CASSPKGTGGLYEQYF
TGCGCCAGCAGCCCAAAGGGAACAGGGGGGCTCTACGAGCAGTACTTC
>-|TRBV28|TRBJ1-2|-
CASSLIAPDRVPYGYTF
TGTGCCAGCAGTTTAATTGCTCCGGACAGAGTACCCTATGGCTACACCTTC
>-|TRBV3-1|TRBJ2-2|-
CASSAGTHTGELFF
TGTGCCAGCAGCGCCGGGACCCACACCGGGGAGCTGTTTTTT
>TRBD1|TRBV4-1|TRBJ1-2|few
CASSHAPDRRRYGYTF
TGCGCCAGCAGCCACGCCCCGGACAGGCGACGCTATGGCTACACCTTC
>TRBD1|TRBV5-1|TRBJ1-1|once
CASSREQGAGSTEAFF
TGCGCCAGCAGCCGTGAACAGGGGGCCGGGAGCACTGAAGCTTTCTTT
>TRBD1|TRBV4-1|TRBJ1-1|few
CASSGPGGVMNTEAFF
TGCGCCAGCAGCGGGCCAGGGGGCGTGATGAACACTGAAGCTTTCTTT
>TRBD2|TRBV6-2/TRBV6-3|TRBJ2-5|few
CASNFAGGDRETQYF
TGTGCCAGCAATTTCGCGGGAGGCGATAGGGAGACCCAGTACTTC
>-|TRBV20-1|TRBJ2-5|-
CSARAPRGSETQYF
TGCAGTGCTAGAGCCCCCCGGGGCTCAGAGACCCAGTACTTC
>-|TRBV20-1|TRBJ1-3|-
CSARIGHGGNTIYF
TGCAGTGCTAGAATCGGACATGGAGGAAACACCATATATTTT
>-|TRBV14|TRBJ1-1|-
CASSQARGRENTEAFF
TGTGCCAGCAGCCAAGCTCGGGGACGGGAGAACACTGAAGCTTTCTTT
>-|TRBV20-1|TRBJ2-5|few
CSARADSKETQYF
TGCAGTGCTAGAGCTGATAGCAAGGAGACCCAGTACTTC
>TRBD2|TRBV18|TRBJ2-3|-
CASSATSGETDTQYF
TGTGCCAGCTCAGCGACTAGCGGGGAAACAGATACGCAGTATTTT
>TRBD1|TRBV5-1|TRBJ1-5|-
CASSSGQGDNQPQHF
TGCGCCAGCAGCTCGGGACAGGGCGACAATCAGCCCCAGCATTTT
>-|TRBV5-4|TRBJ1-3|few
CASRPGTSGNTIYF
TGTGCCAGCAGACCCGGGACGTCTGGAAACACCATATATTTT
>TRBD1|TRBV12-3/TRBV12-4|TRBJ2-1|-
CASSTGTGDLAEQFF
TGTGCCAGCAGTACCGGGACAGGGGATCTCGCTGAGCAGTTCTTC
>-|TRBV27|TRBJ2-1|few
CASIRGSSLFF
TGTGCCAGCATTCGAGGAAGTTCTTTGTTCTTC
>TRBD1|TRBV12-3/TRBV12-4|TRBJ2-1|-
CASSFWSGGNEQFF
TGTGCCAGCAGTTTCTGGTCAGGGGGCAATGAGCAGTTCTTC
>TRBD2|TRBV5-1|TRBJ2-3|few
CASSPGASGGTDTQYF
TGCGCCAGCAGCCCCGGCGCTAGCGGGGGTACAGATACGCAGTATTTT
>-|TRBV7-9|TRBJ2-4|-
CASSFSGPKNIQYF
TGTGCCAGCAGCTTCTCCGGGCCAAAAAACATTCAGTACTTC
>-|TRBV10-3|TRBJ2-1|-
CAISREYQYNEQFF
TGTGCCATCAGCCGAGAGTACCAGTACAATGAGCAGTTCTTC
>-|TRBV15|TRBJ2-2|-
CATSKQGFGELFF
TGTGCCACCAGCAAACAGGGTTTCGGGGAGCTGTTTTTT